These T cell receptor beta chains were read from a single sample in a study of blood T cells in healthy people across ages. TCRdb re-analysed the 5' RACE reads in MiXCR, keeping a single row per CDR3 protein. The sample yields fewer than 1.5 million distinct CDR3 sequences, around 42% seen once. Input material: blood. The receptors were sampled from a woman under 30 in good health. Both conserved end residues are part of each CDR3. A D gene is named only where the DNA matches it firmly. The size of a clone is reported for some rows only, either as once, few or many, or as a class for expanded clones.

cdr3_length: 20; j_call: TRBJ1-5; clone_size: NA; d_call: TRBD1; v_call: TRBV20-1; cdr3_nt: TGCAGTGCTAGAGTTCGGGACAGGGGGCCTCCTCTCCAGGGTAGTCAGCCCCAGCATTTT; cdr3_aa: CSARVRDRGPPLQGSQPQHF
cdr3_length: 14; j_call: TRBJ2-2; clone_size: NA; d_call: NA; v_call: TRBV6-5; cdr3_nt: TGTGCCAGCAGCCCTAGCAAAAACACCGGGGAGCTGTTTTTT; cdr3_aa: CASSPSKNTGELFF
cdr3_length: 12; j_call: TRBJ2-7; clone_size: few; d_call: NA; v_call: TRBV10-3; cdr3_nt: TGTGCCATCAGGTCCGCCTTCTACGAGCAGTACTTC; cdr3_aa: CAIRSAFYEQYF
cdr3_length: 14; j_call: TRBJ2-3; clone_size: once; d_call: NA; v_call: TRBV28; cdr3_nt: TGTGCCAGCAGTTTGAGGAGGTGGGGCGATACGCAGTATTTT; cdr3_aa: CASSLRRWGDTQYF
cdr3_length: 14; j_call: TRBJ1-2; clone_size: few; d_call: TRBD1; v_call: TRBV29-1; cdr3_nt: TGCAGCGGTCGGGACAGGGGTTCGGGTGATGGCTACACCTTC; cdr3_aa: CSGRDRGSGDGYTF
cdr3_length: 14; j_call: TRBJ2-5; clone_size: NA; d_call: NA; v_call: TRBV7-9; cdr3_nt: TGTGCCAGCAGCCCTAGGGAGCGGCAAGAGACCCAGTACTTC; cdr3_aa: CASSPRERQETQYF
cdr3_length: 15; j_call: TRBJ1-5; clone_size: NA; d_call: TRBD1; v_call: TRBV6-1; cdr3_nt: TGTGCCAGCAGCATAGGACAGGAGCAAGGACAGCCCCAGCATTTT; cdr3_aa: CASSIGQEQGQPQHF
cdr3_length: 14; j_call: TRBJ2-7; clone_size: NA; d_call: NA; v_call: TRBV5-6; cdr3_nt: TGTGCCAGCAGCGTGGCATGGTCTACCTACGAGCAGTACTTC; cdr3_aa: CASSVAWSTYEQYF
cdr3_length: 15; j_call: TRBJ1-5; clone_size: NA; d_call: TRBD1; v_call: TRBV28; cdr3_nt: TGTGCCAGCAGTTTAGGGGACAGGAACAATCAGCCCCAGCATTTT; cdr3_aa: CASSLGDRNNQPQHF
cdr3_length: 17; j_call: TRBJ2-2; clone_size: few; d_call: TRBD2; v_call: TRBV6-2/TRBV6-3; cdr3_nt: TGTGCCAGCATACCGTCGGAGGCGGGGGGGAACACCGGGGAGCTGTTTTTT; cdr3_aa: CASIPSEAGGNTGELFF
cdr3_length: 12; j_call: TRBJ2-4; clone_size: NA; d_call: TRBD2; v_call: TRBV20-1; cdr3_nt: TGCAGTGCTAGAGTTGGTTCTAGCGGGGAGTACTTC; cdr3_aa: CSARVGSSGEYF
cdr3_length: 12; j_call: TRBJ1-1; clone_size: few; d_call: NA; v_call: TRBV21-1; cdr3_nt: TGTGCCAGCAGCAAACCCGGTAGGGGTACTTTCTTT; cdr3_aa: CASSKPGRGTFF
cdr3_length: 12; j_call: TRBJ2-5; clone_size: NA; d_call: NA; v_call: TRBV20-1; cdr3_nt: TGCAGTGCCCCCGGGACTGGACCCTGGGAGTACTTC; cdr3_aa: CSAPGTGPWEYF
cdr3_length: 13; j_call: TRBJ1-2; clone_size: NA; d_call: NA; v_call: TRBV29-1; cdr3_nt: TGCAGCGTTGGTAAAGGGATCAACTATGGCTACACCTTC; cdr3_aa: CSVGKGINYGYTF
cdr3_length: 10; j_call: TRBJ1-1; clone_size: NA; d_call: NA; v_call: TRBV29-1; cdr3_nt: TGCAGCGTTCATCCCACTGAAGCTTTCTTT; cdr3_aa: CSVHPTEAFF
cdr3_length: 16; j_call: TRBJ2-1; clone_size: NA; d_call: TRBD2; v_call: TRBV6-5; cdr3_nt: TGTGCCAGCAGTTACTCGGGGACGGGGGGTAGTTATGAGCAGTTCTTC; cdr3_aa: CASSYSGTGGSYEQFF
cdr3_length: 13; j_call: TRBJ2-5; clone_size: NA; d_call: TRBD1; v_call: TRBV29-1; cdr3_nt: TGCAGCGTTGACCAACAGGGGACAGAGACCCAGTACTTC; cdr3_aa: CSVDQQGTETQYF
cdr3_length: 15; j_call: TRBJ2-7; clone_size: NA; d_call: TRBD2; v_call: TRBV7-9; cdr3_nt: TGTGCCAGCAGACCCTCGGGGGGGCGGTCCTACGAGCAGTACTTC; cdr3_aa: CASRPSGGRSYEQYF
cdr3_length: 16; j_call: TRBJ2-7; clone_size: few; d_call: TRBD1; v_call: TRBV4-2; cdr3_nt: TGTGCCAGCAGCCAAGATTGGGACAGGAGCTCCTACGAGCAGTACTTC; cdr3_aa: CASSQDWDRSSYEQYF
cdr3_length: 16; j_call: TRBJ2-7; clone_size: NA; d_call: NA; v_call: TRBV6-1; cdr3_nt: TGTGCCAGCAGTGAAGATCCCGGGGATAGCTCCTACGAGCAGTACTTC; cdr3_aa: CASSEDPGDSSYEQYF
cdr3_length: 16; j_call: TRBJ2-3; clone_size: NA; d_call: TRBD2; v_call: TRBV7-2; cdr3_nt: TGTGCCAGCAGCTTGGCGACTAGCGGGGGTATAAATACGCAGTATTTT; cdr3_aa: CASSLATSGGINTQYF
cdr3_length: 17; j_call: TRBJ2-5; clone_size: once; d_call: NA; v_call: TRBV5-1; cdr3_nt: TGCGCCAGCAGCGCTAGGCCGGGACTGCAAAACCACAATGAGCAGTACTTC; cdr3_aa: CASSARPGLQNHNEQYF
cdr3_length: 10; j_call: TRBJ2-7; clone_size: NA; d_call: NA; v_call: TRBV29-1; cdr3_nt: TGCAGCGCCCGAGGAGACGAGCGGTACTTC; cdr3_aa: CSARGDERYF
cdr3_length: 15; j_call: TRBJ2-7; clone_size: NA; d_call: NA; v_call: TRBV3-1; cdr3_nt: TGTGCCAGCAGCCAAGATACCGGGACTCACAATGAGCAGTACTTC; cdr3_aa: CASSQDTGTHNEQYF
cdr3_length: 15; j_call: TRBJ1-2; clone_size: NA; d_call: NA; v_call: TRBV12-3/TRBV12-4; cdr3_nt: TGTGCCAGCAGTTTATCAAGTCCCGATAACTATGGCTACACCTTC; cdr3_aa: CASSLSSPDNYGYTF
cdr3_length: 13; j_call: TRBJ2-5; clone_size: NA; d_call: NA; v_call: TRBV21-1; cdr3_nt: TGTGCCAGTGGGGCCTTCCACCAAGAGACCCAGTACTTC; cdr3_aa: CASGAFHQETQYF
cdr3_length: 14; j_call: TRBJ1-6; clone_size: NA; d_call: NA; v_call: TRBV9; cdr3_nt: TGTGCCAGCAGCGTAGCGGTAGAAGGTTCACCCCTCCACTTT; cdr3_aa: CASSVAVEGSPLHF
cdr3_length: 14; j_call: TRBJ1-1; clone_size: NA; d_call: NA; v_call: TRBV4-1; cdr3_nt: TGCGCCAGCAGCCAAGAATCCTCGGGAAGAAAAGCTTTCTTT; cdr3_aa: CASSQESSGRKAFF
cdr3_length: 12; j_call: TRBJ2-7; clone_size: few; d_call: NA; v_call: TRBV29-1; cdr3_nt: TGCAGCGTTGTGGACCCACCTCGCGAGCAGTACTTC; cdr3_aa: CSVVDPPREQYF
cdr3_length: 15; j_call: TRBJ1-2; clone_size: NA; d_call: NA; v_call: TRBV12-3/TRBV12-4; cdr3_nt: TGTGCCAGCAGTTTTAGCGGACGGAGTAACTATGGCTACACCTTC; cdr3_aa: CASSFSGRSNYGYTF
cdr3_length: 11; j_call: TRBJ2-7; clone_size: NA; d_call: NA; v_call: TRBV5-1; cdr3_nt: TGCGCCAGCAGTGACCTGGGGGAGCAGTACTTC; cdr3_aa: CASSDLGEQYF
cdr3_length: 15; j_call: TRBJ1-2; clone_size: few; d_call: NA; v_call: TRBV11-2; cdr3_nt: TGTGCCAGCAGCTTAAAAACAGGGTGGAGCTATGGCTACACCTTC; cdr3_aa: CASSLKTGWSYGYTF
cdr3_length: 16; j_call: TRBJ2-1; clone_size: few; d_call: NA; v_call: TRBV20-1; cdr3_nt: TGCAGTGCTAGAGATCGCGGGGCGAGCTCCTACAATGAGCAGTTCTTC; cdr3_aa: CSARDRGASSYNEQFF
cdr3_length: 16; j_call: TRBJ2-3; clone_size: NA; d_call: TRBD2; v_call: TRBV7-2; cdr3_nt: TGTGCCAGCAGCTCCGTGAGCGGGGGAGGCACAGATACGCAGTATTTT; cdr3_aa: CASSSVSGGGTDTQYF
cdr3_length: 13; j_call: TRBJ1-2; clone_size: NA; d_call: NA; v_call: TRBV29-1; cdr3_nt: TGCAGCGTTGAAGATAGGCCTAACTATGGCTACACCTTC; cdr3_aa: CSVEDRPNYGYTF
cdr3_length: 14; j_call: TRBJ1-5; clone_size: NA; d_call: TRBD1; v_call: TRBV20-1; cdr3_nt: TGCAGTGCCAGGGGGGGCAGGAAATCTTCGCTCCAGCATTTT; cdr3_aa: CSARGGRKSSLQHF
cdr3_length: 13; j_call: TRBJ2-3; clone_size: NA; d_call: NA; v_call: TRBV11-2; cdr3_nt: TGTGCCAGCAGCTTAGAGAGGTTAGATACGCAGTATTTT; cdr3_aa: CASSLERLDTQYF
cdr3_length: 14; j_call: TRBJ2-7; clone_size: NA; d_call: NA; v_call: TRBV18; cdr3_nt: TGTGCCAGCTCACCGTCAACCGGGGTGGATGAGCAGTACTTC; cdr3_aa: CASSPSTGVDEQYF
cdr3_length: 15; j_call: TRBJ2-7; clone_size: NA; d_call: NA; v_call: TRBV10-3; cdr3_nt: TGTGCCATCAGTGACGCCGGGTTAGGTACCTACGAGCAGTACTTC; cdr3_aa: CAISDAGLGTYEQYF
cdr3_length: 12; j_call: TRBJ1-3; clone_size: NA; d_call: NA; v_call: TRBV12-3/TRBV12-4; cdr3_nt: TGTGCCAGCAGTTTGACTCGAAACACCATATATTTT; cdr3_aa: CASSLTRNTIYF
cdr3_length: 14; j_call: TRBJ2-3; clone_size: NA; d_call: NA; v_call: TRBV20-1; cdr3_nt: TGCAGTGCTAGACACCGGGAAAATACAGATACGCAGTATTTT; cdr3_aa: CSARHRENTDTQYF
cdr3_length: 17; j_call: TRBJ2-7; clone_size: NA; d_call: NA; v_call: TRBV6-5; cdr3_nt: TGTGCCAGCAGTTCCCGGGATGGGGAGAGCTCCTACAATGAGCAGTACTTC; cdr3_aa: CASSSRDGESSYNEQYF
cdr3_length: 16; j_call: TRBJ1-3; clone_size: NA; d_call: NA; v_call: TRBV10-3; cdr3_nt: TGTGCCATCAGTGATTTCCCCCGGGACGGCGGAAACACCATATATTTT; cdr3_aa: CAISDFPRDGGNTIYF
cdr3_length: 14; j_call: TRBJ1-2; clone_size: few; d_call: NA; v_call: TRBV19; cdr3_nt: TGTGCCAGTAGTATGCAGGGTATCAGCTATGGCTACACCTTC; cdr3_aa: CASSMQGISYGYTF
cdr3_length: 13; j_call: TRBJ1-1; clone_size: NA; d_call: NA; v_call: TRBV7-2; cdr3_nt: TGTGCCAGCAGCGCGAGGACACGCGGTGAAGCTTTCTTT; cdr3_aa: CASSARTRGEAFF
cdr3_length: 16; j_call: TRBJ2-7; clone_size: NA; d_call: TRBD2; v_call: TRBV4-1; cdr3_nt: TGCGCCAGCAGGAGTCTGTGGACTAGCGCTTCCTACGAGCAGTACTTC; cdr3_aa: CASRSLWTSASYEQYF
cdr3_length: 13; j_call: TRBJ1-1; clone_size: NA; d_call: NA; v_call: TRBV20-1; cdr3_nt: TGCAGTGCTAGTCAGTACGGTCACACTGAAGCTTTCTTT; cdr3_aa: CSASQYGHTEAFF
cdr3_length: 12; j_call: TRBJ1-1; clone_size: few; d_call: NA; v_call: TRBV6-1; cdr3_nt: TGTGCCAGCAGGGCGGACGGAACTGAAGCTTTCTTT; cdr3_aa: CASRADGTEAFF